This T cell receptor beta chain is from a study of tumor-infiltrating lymphocytes in localized non-small cell lung cancer. Here immunoSEQ multiplex PCR was the method, and the copy in TCRdb shows in-frame clones only, minus some. The data hold roughly 8,500 clones, with approximately 85% observed a single time. Regarding this clone: The target antigen is unknown.

Whole-study findings and limits: Higher tumor T cell infiltration than in uninvolved lung was supported by TCRbeta sequencing. Each assay used a separate piece of the same tissue.

This sequence was found in a human donor with non-small cell lung cancer. The sequencing input was uninvolved lung tissue not adjacent to the tumor.

CDR3 in DNA: TGCGCCAGCAGCCAGCAGGGTTCTGAAAAACTGTTTTTT. It encodes CASSQQGSEKLFF. The chain combines TRBV4-3 with TRBJ1-4, with D perhaps matching TRBD1 (5 bases). The length of the CDR3 is 13 residues. The germline V gene has CDR1 LGHNA and CDR2 YSLEER. Trimming removed 3 bases from V and 7 bases from J, with 9 bases in between.